This is a list of T cell receptor beta chains from one sample in a study of cytomegalovirus exposure and HLA in healthy donors. Profiled with immunoSEQ multiplex PCR; TCRdb holds only in-frame clones, not every one. The sample has about 160,000 clones, about 80% seen once. Sequencing input: PBMCs. These receptor sequences come from a man aged 30-40 years in good health and CMV-seronegative. Both conserved end residues are part of each CDR3. Fields, in order: J gene, CDR3 length, D gene, V gene, clone size, CDR3 DNA, CDR3 protein. The D gene is left open where the match is weak. Size values are once, few and many counts, or a class for expanded clones, and some rows have none.

j_call: TRBJ2-3; cdr3_length: 15; d_call: -; v_call: TRBV28; clone_size: -; cdr3_nt: TGTGCCAGCAAGGCAGCTCGGGGATTCACAGATACGCAGTATTTT; cdr3_aa: CASKAARGFTDTQYF
j_call: TRBJ1-5; cdr3_length: 16; d_call: -; v_call: TRBV7-9; clone_size: -; cdr3_nt: TGTTCCAGCAGCTTAGTCGGGACACATAGCAATCAGCCCCAGCATTTT; cdr3_aa: CSSSLVGTHSNQPQHF
j_call: TRBJ2-7; cdr3_length: 15; d_call: -; v_call: TRBV28; clone_size: -; cdr3_nt: TGTGCCTTAAGAGGGGGTCCCCTTCAGGGTTACGAGCAGTACTTC; cdr3_aa: CALRGGPLQGYEQYF
j_call: TRBJ2-3; cdr3_length: 16; d_call: TRBD2; v_call: TRBV6-5; clone_size: -; cdr3_nt: TGTGCCAGCAGTTACCGGGGGGGGGCGAGCACAGATACGCAGTATTTT; cdr3_aa: CASSYRGGASTDTQYF
j_call: TRBJ1-5; cdr3_length: 16; d_call: -; v_call: TRBV6-1; clone_size: -; cdr3_nt: TGTGCCAGCAGTGAATCCCTGTATTCGAGCAATCAGCCCCAGCATTTT; cdr3_aa: CASSESLYSSNQPQHF
j_call: TRBJ1-2; cdr3_length: 14; d_call: -; v_call: TRBV27; clone_size: -; cdr3_nt: TGTGCCAGCAGTTTATTCGCCCTGGGGAGGGGCTACACCTTC; cdr3_aa: CASSLFALGRGYTF
j_call: TRBJ1-2; cdr3_length: 11; d_call: -; v_call: TRBV7-9; clone_size: -; cdr3_nt: TGTGCCAGCAGCCCCGACTATGGCTACACCTTC; cdr3_aa: CASSPDYGYTF
j_call: TRBJ1-1; cdr3_length: 14; d_call: -; v_call: TRBV30; clone_size: -; cdr3_nt: TGTGCCTGGAGTGTAACCAGGGCGCAAAATGAAGCTTTCTTT; cdr3_aa: CAWSVTRAQNEAFF
j_call: TRBJ2-3; cdr3_length: 15; d_call: TRBD2; v_call: TRBV2; clone_size: -; cdr3_nt: TGTGCCAGCAGTGGGACTAGCGGGAATTCAGATACGCAGTATTTT; cdr3_aa: CASSGTSGNSDTQYF
j_call: TRBJ1-5; cdr3_length: 14; d_call: -; v_call: TRBV28; clone_size: -; cdr3_nt: TGTGCCAGCACCCCTGGGGGCGGAGGAAAGCCCCAGCATTTT; cdr3_aa: CASTPGGGGKPQHF
j_call: TRBJ1-1; cdr3_length: 15; d_call: -; v_call: TRBV7-6; clone_size: once; cdr3_nt: TGTGCCAGCAGTTTGCTACAGGGATCGAACACTGAAGCTTTCTTT; cdr3_aa: CASSLLQGSNTEAFF
j_call: TRBJ2-3; cdr3_length: 14; d_call: -; v_call: TRBV5-6; clone_size: -; cdr3_nt: TGTGCCAGCAGCCCGGACACTTACACAGATACGCAGTATTTT; cdr3_aa: CASSPDTYTDTQYF
j_call: TRBJ1-1; cdr3_length: 17; d_call: TRBD1; v_call: TRBV4-1; clone_size: -; cdr3_nt: TGCGCCAGCAGCCAAGGGATGGCCAGGGGGCTGGGGACTGAAGCTTTCTTT; cdr3_aa: CASSQGMARGLGTEAFF
j_call: TRBJ2-7; cdr3_length: 12; d_call: -; v_call: TRBV2; clone_size: -; cdr3_nt: TGTGCCAGCAAGGAGGTGGGTAGCGAGCAGTACTTC; cdr3_aa: CASKEVGSEQYF
j_call: TRBJ2-3; cdr3_length: 12; d_call: TRBD2; v_call: TRBV30; clone_size: -; cdr3_nt: TGTGCCTGTCCTAGCGGGGGTGGTACGCAGTATTTT; cdr3_aa: CACPSGGGTQYF
j_call: TRBJ1-1; cdr3_length: 14; d_call: -; v_call: TRBV11-3; clone_size: -; cdr3_nt: TGTGCCAGCAGCTTAGATGGGGAGTCCACTGAAGCTTTCTTT; cdr3_aa: CASSLDGESTEAFF
j_call: TRBJ2-1; cdr3_length: 14; d_call: TRBD2; v_call: TRBV11-3; clone_size: -; cdr3_nt: TGTGCCAGCAGCGCTACTAGCGGTTACAATGAGCAGTTCTTC; cdr3_aa: CASSATSGYNEQFF
j_call: TRBJ1-5; cdr3_length: 17; d_call: -; v_call: TRBV6-1; clone_size: -; cdr3_nt: TGTGCCAGCAGTGGCGGACAGCCTTTCCGCCAGGGGCAGCCCCAGCATTTT; cdr3_aa: CASSGGQPFRQGQPQHF
j_call: TRBJ1-1; cdr3_length: 14; d_call: -; v_call: TRBV7-2; clone_size: -; cdr3_nt: TGTGCCAGCAGCTTAGACAGAATCCCCCTCGAAGCTTTCTTT; cdr3_aa: CASSLDRIPLEAFF
j_call: TRBJ2-1; cdr3_length: 15; d_call: -; v_call: TRBV19; clone_size: -; cdr3_nt: TGTGCCAGTAGTATAGATAAGGCCCGAGGGGGTGAGCAGTTCTTC; cdr3_aa: CASSIDKARGGEQFF
j_call: TRBJ1-2; cdr3_length: 13; d_call: -; v_call: TRBV7-9; clone_size: -; cdr3_nt: TGTTCCAGCAGCTTACCCCCGGACAATGGCTACACCTTC; cdr3_aa: CSSSLPPDNGYTF
j_call: TRBJ1-2; cdr3_length: 15; d_call: -; v_call: TRBV9; clone_size: few; cdr3_nt: TGTGCCAGCAGCGTCGGAGTATCTGAAATCTATGGCTACACCTTC; cdr3_aa: CASSVGVSEIYGYTF
j_call: TRBJ2-6; cdr3_length: 15; d_call: TRBD2; v_call: TRBV29-1; clone_size: -; cdr3_nt: TGCAGCGTGAGCGGGAGAGTGGCTGGGGCCAACGTCCTGACTTTC; cdr3_aa: CSVSGRVAGANVLTF
j_call: TRBJ1-3; cdr3_length: 13; d_call: -; v_call: TRBV30; clone_size: -; cdr3_nt: TGTGCCTGGAGTGTACGGGGACTTAACACCATATATTTT; cdr3_aa: CAWSVRGLNTIYF
j_call: TRBJ2-3; cdr3_length: 17; d_call: TRBD2; v_call: TRBV5-1; clone_size: -; cdr3_nt: TGCGCCAGCAGCTTAGCGGCGGTAGCGGGACAACGGAATACGCAGTATTTT; cdr3_aa: CASSLAAVAGQRNTQYF
j_call: TRBJ2-5; cdr3_length: 16; d_call: TRBD2; v_call: TRBV28; clone_size: -; cdr3_nt: TGTGCCAGCAGTACGGGACTAGCGGGAGGGAAAGAGACCCAGTACTTC; cdr3_aa: CASSTGLAGGKETQYF
j_call: TRBJ2-1; cdr3_length: 15; d_call: TRBD2; v_call: TRBV7-9; clone_size: once; cdr3_nt: TGTGCCAGCAGCTTAGTCCTAGCGGCCTACAATGAGCAGTTCTTC; cdr3_aa: CASSLVLAAYNEQFF
j_call: TRBJ2-3; cdr3_length: 16; d_call: TRBD2; v_call: TRBV4-1; clone_size: -; cdr3_nt: TGCGCCAGCAGCCAAGATTTTGCGGGGGGGAGGGATACGCAGTATTTT; cdr3_aa: CASSQDFAGGRDTQYF
j_call: TRBJ2-7; cdr3_length: 14; d_call: TRBD2; v_call: TRBV6-1; clone_size: -; cdr3_nt: TGTGCCAGCAGAATAAGCGGGAGGGCAGGCGAGCAGTACTTC; cdr3_aa: CASRISGRAGEQYF
j_call: TRBJ2-1; cdr3_length: 15; d_call: TRBD2; v_call: TRBV30; clone_size: -; cdr3_nt: TGTGCCTGGAGTGAAGGGACTAGATTCGTCAATGAGCAGTTCTTC; cdr3_aa: CAWSEGTRFVNEQFF
j_call: TRBJ2-1; cdr3_length: 17; d_call: TRBD2; v_call: TRBV5-1; clone_size: -; cdr3_nt: TGCGCCAGCAGCGCGGGACTAGCGGGAGGCTCCTACAATGAGCAGTTCTTC; cdr3_aa: CASSAGLAGGSYNEQFF
j_call: TRBJ2-1; cdr3_length: 15; d_call: -; v_call: TRBV6-6; clone_size: -; cdr3_nt: TGTGCCAGCAGCAACCCTTCGTTCAGTAACAATGAGCAGTTCTTC; cdr3_aa: CASSNPSFSNNEQFF
j_call: TRBJ1-2; cdr3_length: 14; d_call: TRBD1; v_call: TRBV27; clone_size: -; cdr3_nt: TGTGCCAGCAGTTCAGACAGGGGGCAGAATGGCTACACCTTC; cdr3_aa: CASSSDRGQNGYTF
j_call: TRBJ1-1; cdr3_length: 13; d_call: -; v_call: TRBV13; clone_size: -; cdr3_nt: TGTGCCAGCAGCGCGTTACAGGGAAACGAAGCTTTCTTT; cdr3_aa: CASSALQGNEAFF
j_call: TRBJ2-7; cdr3_length: 13; d_call: -; v_call: TRBV2; clone_size: -; cdr3_nt: TGTGCCAGCCTCCCCGCACTTCTAGCAAAGTCGTACTTC; cdr3_aa: CASLPALLAKSYF
j_call: TRBJ2-1; cdr3_length: 15; d_call: -; v_call: TRBV10-2; clone_size: few; cdr3_nt: TGCGCCAGCAGTACCGCGGAGAGCTCCTACAATGAGCAGTTCTTC; cdr3_aa: CASSTAESSYNEQFF
j_call: TRBJ2-7; cdr3_length: 14; d_call: -; v_call: TRBV5-4; clone_size: -; cdr3_nt: TGTGCCAGCAGCCCATGGAACGGGTTTTACGAGCAGTACTTC; cdr3_aa: CASSPWNGFYEQYF
j_call: TRBJ2-3; cdr3_length: 12; d_call: -; v_call: TRBV7-3; clone_size: -; cdr3_nt: TGTGCCAGCAGCTCAGGCTGGGATACGCAGTATTTT; cdr3_aa: CASSSGWDTQYF
j_call: TRBJ2-7; cdr3_length: 11; d_call: -; v_call: TRBV7-9; clone_size: -; cdr3_nt: TGTGCCGGCGGGGACTCCTACGAGCAGTACTTC; cdr3_aa: CAGGDSYEQYF
j_call: TRBJ1-1; cdr3_length: 18; d_call: TRBD1; v_call: TRBV4-3; clone_size: -; cdr3_nt: TGCGCCAGCAGCCACCTCAGACAGGGGTTCTACGGGATCACTGAAGCTTTCTTT; cdr3_aa: CASSHLRQGFYGITEAFF
j_call: TRBJ2-7; cdr3_length: 11; d_call: TRBD1; v_call: TRBV30; clone_size: -; cdr3_nt: TGTGCCGGACAGGGTTCCTACGAGCAGTACTTC; cdr3_aa: CAGQGSYEQYF
j_call: TRBJ2-1; cdr3_length: 14; d_call: -; v_call: TRBV28; clone_size: -; cdr3_nt: TGTGCCAGCAGTGAAGTGCGAGGGAGTAATGAGCAGTTCTTC; cdr3_aa: CASSEVRGSNEQFF
j_call: TRBJ1-2; cdr3_length: 13; d_call: -; v_call: TRBV5-4; clone_size: -; cdr3_nt: TGTGCCAGCAGCCTTGAGACTAACTATGGCTACACCTTC; cdr3_aa: CASSLETNYGYTF
j_call: TRBJ1-1; cdr3_length: 13; d_call: -; v_call: TRBV5-1; clone_size: -; cdr3_nt: TGCGCCAGCAGCGAAACAGGGACCACTGAAGCTTTCTTT; cdr3_aa: CASSETGTTEAFF
j_call: TRBJ2-1; cdr3_length: 18; d_call: TRBD1; v_call: TRBV5-1; clone_size: -; cdr3_nt: TGCGCCAGCAGCTTGTCATCCCCCACACAGGGGGCCATCAATGAGCAGTTCTTC; cdr3_aa: CASSLSSPTQGAINEQFF
j_call: TRBJ2-7; cdr3_length: 15; d_call: TRBD1; v_call: TRBV7-8; clone_size: -; cdr3_nt: TGTGCCAGCAGCCTGGGACAGGGTAGGTCCTACGAGCAGTACTTC; cdr3_aa: CASSLGQGRSYEQYF
j_call: TRBJ1-2; cdr3_length: 13; d_call: -; v_call: TRBV6-5; clone_size: -; cdr3_nt: TGTGCCAGCAGACCTCACACAGAGTATGGCTACACCTTC; cdr3_aa: CASRPHTEYGYTF
j_call: TRBJ2-5; cdr3_length: 14; d_call: TRBD1; v_call: TRBV19; clone_size: -; cdr3_nt: TGTGCCAGTAGTATAGACCGGACAGGGGCGACCCAGTACTTC; cdr3_aa: CASSIDRTGATQYF
j_call: TRBJ2-1; cdr3_length: 14; d_call: -; v_call: TRBV9; clone_size: -; cdr3_nt: TGTGCCAGCAGCGTAGGCGGGACCGACAATGAGCAGTTCTTC; cdr3_aa: CASSVGGTDNEQFF
j_call: TRBJ1-1; cdr3_length: 15; d_call: -; v_call: TRBV6-1; clone_size: -; cdr3_nt: TGTGCCTGCAACCCTCTACAGGGCCGAAACACTGAAGCTTTCTTT; cdr3_aa: CACNPLQGRNTEAFF
j_call: TRBJ2-3; cdr3_length: 14; d_call: -; v_call: TRBV2; clone_size: -; cdr3_nt: TGTGCCAGCAGCATAACGCGCGGCACAGATACGCAGTATTTT; cdr3_aa: CASSITRGTDTQYF
j_call: TRBJ1-2; cdr3_length: 14; d_call: -; v_call: TRBV29-1; clone_size: once; cdr3_nt: TGCAGCGTCCCTTTTCCCGGGAGACTAGATGGCTACACCTTC; cdr3_aa: CSVPFPGRLDGYTF
j_call: TRBJ1-3; cdr3_length: 11; d_call: -; v_call: TRBV28; clone_size: -; cdr3_nt: TGTGCCAGCAGTTCAGGGGCCACCATATATTTT; cdr3_aa: CASSSGATIYF